This passage covers 30 T cell receptor beta chains from one sample sequenced in a study of cytomegalovirus exposure and HLA in healthy donors. The repertoire was sequenced with immunoSEQ multiplex PCR; TCRdb's copy has only in-frame clones and lacks some. The profile shows roughly 120,000 clones, roughly nine tenths of them singletons. The sequenced sample was PBMCs. The receptor set was obtained from a woman between 18 and 29 years old in good health and CMV-seronegative.

V usage is TRBV15 and J usage is TRBJ1-2; D is ambiguous. V dropped 4 bases and J dropped 4 bases, with 16 bases sitting between them. The CDR3 is 15 residues long. Germline CDR1 is LNHNV and CDR2 is YYDKDF (reference sequence). The CDR3, as DNA: TGTGCCACCAGCACCTCCGGGAGGATTTTCTATGGCTACACCTTC. It translates to CATSTSGRIFYGYTF.

This chain links TRBV7-6 with TRBJ1-1, with TRBD1 matching over 8 bases. The V gene's germline CDR1 is SGHVS and CDR2 FNYEAQ. V shed 1 base, J shed 8 bases, and the junction held 0 bases outside the gene matches. CDR3 size: 12 residues. This chain's CDR3 is CASSLGDREAFF. As DNA, the CDR3 is TGTGCCAGCAGCTTAGGGGACAGGGAAGCTTTCTTT. The variable domain in full, completed from reference TRBV7-6 and TRBJ1-1, reads GAGVSQSPRYKVTKRGQDVALRCDPISGHVSLYWYRQALGQGPEFLTYFNYEAQQDKSGLPNDRFSAERPEGSISTLTIQRTEQRDSAMYRCASSLGDREAFFGQGTRLTVV.

This clone has just a few counts. This sequence joins TRBV7-2 and TRBJ2-7, with 13 bases fitting TRBD2. After removal of 4 bases from V and 5 bases from J, the junction contained 5 bases not matched to a gene. The CDR3 covers 15 residues. CDR1 and CDR2 from the germline V gene are SGHTA and FQGNSA. The CDR3 is CASSSLGTSGDEQYF. The CDR3 DNA reads as TGTGCCAGCAGCTCGTTAGGGACTAGCGGGGACGAGCAGTACTTC.

This chain joins TRBV29-1 and TRBJ2-4, with D uncertain. This CDR3 spans 13 amino acids. V was clipped by 7 bases and J by 0 bases, with 10 bases between them. Germline V gene sequence: CDR1 SQVTM, CDR2 ANQGSEA. The CDR3 region has the DNA TGCAGCGCTAGACCCCCAGCCAAAAACATTCAGTACTTC. This sequence encodes CSARPPAKNIQYF. Full variable domain (rest looked up from reference TRBV29-1 and TRBJ2-4): SAVISQKPSRDICQRGTSLTIQCQVDSQVTMMFWYRQQPGQSLTLIATANQGSEATYESGFVIDKFPISRPNLTFSTLTVSNMSPEDSSIYLCSARPPAKNIQYFGAGTRLSVL.

This chain joins TRBV11-2 and TRBJ1-3; D unresolved. Per germline, CDR1 SGHAT and CDR2 FQNNGV. CDR3 length: 13 residues. Between the trimmed V and J ends, which lost 4 bases and 0 bases, there was a span of 4 bases. In nucleotides, the CDR3 is TGTGCCAGCAGCTCTCTCTCTGGAAACACCATATATTTT. Residues: CASSSLSGNTIYF.

Regarding this clone: The germline gene is not matched at one end of the junction; a read error may be the cause. This chain joins TRBV19 and TRBJ2-7; 7 bases map to TRBD1. CDR3 size: 14 residues. Per the germline V gene, CDR1 is LNHDA and CDR2 is SQIVND (reference sequence). CDR3 sequence reads: CASSLDRHSNEQYF. The CDR3 bases are TGTGCCAGTAGTCTGGACAGGCACTCCAACGAGCAGTACTTC.

The chain joins TRBV5-4 to TRBJ2-2; D might be TRBD2 (5 bases). The CDR3 runs to 15 residues. CDR1 and CDR2 (germline): SGHNT, YYREEE (reference sequence). V gave up 0 bases and J gave up 3 bases, with 9 bases separating them. The CDR3 region is CASSLGAGDTGELFF. The DNA for the CDR3 is TGTGCCAGCAGCTTGGGAGCCGGGGACACCGGGGAGCTGTTTTTT.

J is TRBJ2-1 and V is TRBV7-3, with TRBD1 identical over 8 bases. Germline V gene data show CDR1 as SGHTA and CDR2 as FQGTGA. V lost 5 bases, J lost 0 bases, and 9 bases stayed unmatched. The CDR3 spans 17 residues. CDR3 DNA sequence: TGTGCCAGCAGCAAGAGGACAGGGAGGTTCTCCTACAATGAGCAGTTCTTC. Amino acid sequence: CASSKRTGRFSYNEQFF.

This clone was detected a few times. V and J are TRBV4-1 and TRBJ1-1; D uncertain. V was trimmed by 2 bases and J by 0 bases, leaving 10 bases between them. The V gene's germline CDR1 is MGHRA and CDR2 YSYEKL. CDR3 size: 15 residues. The CDR3 nucleotides are TGCGCCAGCAGCCAATTGGCCTTAATGAACACTGAAGCTTTCTTT. This codes for CASSQLALMNTEAFF.

V and J are TRBV5-1 and TRBJ2-3, with TRBD2 matching 11 bases. The CDR3 spans 19 residues. With V trimmed by 0 bases and J by 3 bases, 12 bases remained unmatched. Germline CDR1 SGHRS, CDR2 YFSETQ. The CDR3: CASSLGPPIAGGQTDTQYF. CDR3 DNA sequence: TGCGCCAGCAGCTTGGGGCCCCCCATAGCGGGGGGGCAGACAGATACGCAGTATTTT. Full variable domain (rest looked up from reference TRBV5-1 and TRBJ2-3): KAGVTQTPRYLIKTRGQQVTLSCSPISGHRSVSWYQQTPGQGLQFLFEYFSETQRNKGNFPGRFSGRQFSNSRSEMNVSTLELGDSALYLCASSLGPPIAGGQTDTQYFGPGTRLTVL.

The rearrangement links TRBV7-2 to TRBJ2-7; no firm D call. Trimming cost V 3 bases and J 1 base, with 4 bases left between them. The CDR3 has 12 residues. The V gene's germline CDR1 is SGHTA and CDR2 FQGNSA. CDR3 DNA: TGTGCCAGCAGCTTCCGGTCCTACGAGCAGTACTTC. Its translation is CASSFRSYEQYF.

This sequence joins TRBV6-6 and TRBJ1-2, with TRBD1 matching 11 bases. This CDR3 is 14 amino acids long. The trim removed 5 bases at V and 7 bases at J, leaving 6 bases unmatched. Germline assignment: CDR1 MNHNY and CDR2 SVGAGI (reference sequence). The CDR3, as DNA: TGTGCCAGCAGTCCCGGGACAGGGGGTGGTGGCTACACCTTC. As protein: CASSPGTGGGGYTF.

The chain is built from TRBV5-4 and TRBJ2-5; D unresolved. Germline loops: CDR1 SGHNT, CDR2 YYREEE (reference sequence). This CDR3 spans 12 amino acids. Trimming cost V 1 base and J 4 bases, with 5 bases left between them. In DNA form, the CDR3 reads TGTGCCAGCAGCTTGATCGGAGAGACCCAGTACTTC. Its protein product is CASSLIGETQYF.

The chain uses TRBV7-2 and TRBJ1-2; D is perhaps TRBD1 (5 bases). Trimming took 5 bases from V and 8 from J, leaving 18 bases between them. Looked up from germline, CDR1 is SGHTA and CDR2 is FQGNSA. CDR3 length: 14 amino acids. The CDR3: CASSPPGQGGGYTF. The CDR3, as DNA: TGTGCCAGCAGCCCCCCGGGGCAGGGAGGAGGCTACACCTTC.

The chain joins TRBV4-3 to TRBJ1-2; the match to TRBD1 covers 7 bases. Germline values: CDR1 LGHNA, CDR2 YSLEER. J was trimmed by 7 bases and V by 0 bases; bases with no gene match: 5. The CDR3 is 14 residues long. The CDR3 is CASSQDTGVGGYTF. The CDR3 DNA reads as TGCGCCAGCAGCCAAGATACAGGGGTTGGTGGCTACACCTTC.

The chain uses TRBV9 and TRBJ1-1, with D perhaps TRBD1 (5 bases). Germline CDR1 is SGDLS and CDR2 is YYNGEE. The CDR3 sequence is 15 residues long. V was cut by 5 bases and J by 1 base, with 15 bases left in between. The CDR3 nucleotides are TGTGCCAGCAGTCTAAGGGGAGGATCGAACACTGAAGCTTTCTTT. Amino acids: CASSLRGGSNTEAFF.

The chain couples TRBV15 to TRBJ1-2, with 7 bases matching TRBD1. From germline, CDR1 is LNHNV and CDR2 YYDKDF (reference sequence). The CDR3 runs 15 residues. V lost 2 bases and J lost 2; bases outside the gene matches: 5. CDR3 residues: CATSRLGQNNYGYTF. In DNA, the CDR3 is TGTGCCACCAGCAGACTGGGACAGAACAACTATGGCTACACCTTC.

There are a few counts of this clone. The chain joins TRBV4-1 to TRBJ2-1; TRBD2 agrees at 12 bases. The CDR3 runs to 19 residues. Germline V gene lookup returns CDR1 MGHRA and CDR2 YSYEKL. Unmatched junction bases numbered 14, after V lost 1 base and J lost 7 bases. The CDR3 nucleotides read TGCGCCAGCAGCCAAGGGATGGGTTCGACTAGCGGGAGAGGAAATGAGCAGTTCTTC. Residues: CASSQGMGSTSGRGNEQFF.

This chain uses TRBV4-3 with TRBJ2-1; 7 nucleotides align to TRBD2. CDR1 and CDR2 from the germline V gene are LGHNA and YSLEER. This CDR3 has 16 residues. The V and J ends lost 3 bases and 2 bases, in that order; junction bases with no gene match: 7. The CDR3 loop reads CASSQSVSGTYNEQFF. The CDR3 bases are TGCGCCAGCAGCCAGAGCGTCAGCGGGACCTACAATGAGCAGTTCTTC.

The chain joins TRBV6-1 to TRBJ2-7; D uncertain. This CDR3 region has 13 residues. The V gene's germline CDR1 is MNHNS and CDR2 SASEGT. The V end was cut by 8 bases, the J end by 5 bases, with 16 bases between. Here the CDR3 reads CASQLARPDEQYF. In DNA, the CDR3 is TGTGCCAGCCAACTTGCCAGGCCTGACGAGCAGTACTTC.

The chain couples TRBV6-5 to TRBJ1-1; 7 bases fit TRBD1. The CDR3 runs to 14 residues. Looked up from germline, CDR1 is MNHEY and CDR2 is SVGAGI. Trimming cost V 5 bases and J 1 base; bases outside gene matches: 4. CDR3 in amino acids: CASSRQGGNTEAFF. CDR3 bases: TGTGCCAGCAGTCGACAGGGAGGGAACACTGAAGCTTTCTTT.

Details on this clone: One end of the junction fails to match germline, which may point to a read error. This rearrangement joins TRBV7-2 to TRBJ2-3; 11 bases align to TRBD2. CDR1 and CDR2 from the germline V gene are SGHTA and FQGNSA. The CDR3 sequence is 15 residues long. CDR3 region: CASRLAGGLGDTQYF. The CDR3, as DNA: TGTGCCAGCAGGTTAGCGGGAGGGCTCGGAGATACGCAGTATTTT.

The rearrangement uses TRBV4-2 and TRBJ1-1; D unclear. The germline CDR1 and CDR2 sequences are LGHNA and YNFKEQ. The CDR3 runs 16 residues. The germline V and J ends were trimmed by 1 base and 1 base, with 13 bases remaining between them. The CDR3 here is CASSQVAMTKNTEAFF. In nucleotides, the CDR3 is TGTGCCAGCAGCCAAGTGGCGATGACTAAGAACACTGAAGCTTTCTTT.

This chain connects TRBV5-4 to TRBJ1-4; no clear D gene. V gave up 4 bases and J gave up 3 bases, with 10 bases separating them. Germline V gene sequence: CDR1 SGHNT, CDR2 YYREEE (reference sequence). The CDR3 length is 14 residues. This CDR3 reads CASSPSGANEKLFF. The DNA of the CDR3 is TGTGCCAGCAGCCCCTCGGGAGCTAATGAAAAACTGTTTTTT.

The CDR3 is CASTERQDLKETQYF. The CDR3, as DNA: TGCGCCAGTACCGAAAGGCAGGACTTAAAAGAGACCCAGTACTTC. The chain has TRBV4-1 and TRBJ2-5, with D maybe TRBD2 (5 bases). Trimming took 9 bases from V and 3 from J, leaving 20 bases between them. Germline V gives CDR1 MGHRA, CDR2 YSYEKL. CDR3 length equals 15 residues.

A single count supports this clone. V and J are TRBV19 and TRBJ1-5; TRBD1 agrees at 7 bases. The CDR3 contains 15 residues. With V trimmed by 4 bases and J by 3 bases, 6 bases remained unmatched. Germline V CDR1 and CDR2: LNHDA, SQIVND (reference sequence). The CDR3 DNA sequence: TGTGCCAGTAGTAAGGCGGACAGGAACAATCAGCCCCAGCATTTT. This encodes CASSKADRNNQPQHF.

The chain has TRBV30 and TRBJ1-5; D gene unclear. The CDR3 has 13 residues. CDR1 is GTSNPN and CDR2 is SVGIG in the germline V gene (reference sequence). V lost 3 bases and J 3 bases, leaving 9 bases between the germline ends. Written as DNA, the CDR3 is TGTGCCTGGAGAGGAGGATACAATCAGCCCCAGCATTTT. Its translation: CAWRGGYNQPQHF.

The chain is built from TRBV5-4 and TRBJ2-5; TRBD2 might be the D (5 bases). Germline CDR1 is SGHNT and CDR2 is YYREEE (reference sequence). CDR3 length: 14 residues. Trimming stripped 2 bases from V and 3 bases from J, with 11 bases between. The CDR3 coding sequence is TGTGCCAGCAGCTTACCGGGGTCGAAAGAGACCCAGTACTTC. Translating gives CASSLPGSKETQYF.

The chain carries TRBV27 and TRBJ1-1, with 8 bases lining up with TRBD1. V dropped 3 bases and J dropped 1; count of bases not matched to a gene: 1. CDR3 length: 14 residues. Germline V lookup: CDR1 MNHEY, CDR2 SMNVEV (reference sequence). The CDR3 coding sequence is TGTGCCAGCAGTTTTACAGGGGGGAACACTGAAGCTTTCTTT. It encodes CASSFTGGNTEAFF.

The rearrangement joins TRBV29-1 to TRBJ2-2; TRBD2 matches at 12 bases. V lost 1 base and J lost 6; bases outside the gene matches: 3. The CDR3 is made up of 15 amino acids. Germline CDR1 SQVTM, CDR2 ANQGSEA. CDR3 DNA sequence: TGCAGCGTTGAAGGACTAGCGGGAGTCGCCGGGGAGCTGTTTTTT. This codes for CSVEGLAGVAGELFF.